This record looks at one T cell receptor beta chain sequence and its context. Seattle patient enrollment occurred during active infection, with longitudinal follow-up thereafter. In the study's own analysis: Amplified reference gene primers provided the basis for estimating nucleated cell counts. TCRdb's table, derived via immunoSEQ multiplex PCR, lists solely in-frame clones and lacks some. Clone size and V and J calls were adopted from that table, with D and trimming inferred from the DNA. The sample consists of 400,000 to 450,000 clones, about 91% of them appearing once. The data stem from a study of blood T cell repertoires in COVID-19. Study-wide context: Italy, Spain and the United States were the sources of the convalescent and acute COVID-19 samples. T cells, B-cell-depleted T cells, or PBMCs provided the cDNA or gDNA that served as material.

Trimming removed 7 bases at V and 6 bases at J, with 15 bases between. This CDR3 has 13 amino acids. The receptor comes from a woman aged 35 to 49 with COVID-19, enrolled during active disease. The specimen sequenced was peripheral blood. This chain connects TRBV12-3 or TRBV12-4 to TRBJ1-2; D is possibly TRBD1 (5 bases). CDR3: CASTDAGSDGYTF. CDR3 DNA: TGTGCCAGCACCGACGCAGGGTCTGATGGCTACACCTTC.